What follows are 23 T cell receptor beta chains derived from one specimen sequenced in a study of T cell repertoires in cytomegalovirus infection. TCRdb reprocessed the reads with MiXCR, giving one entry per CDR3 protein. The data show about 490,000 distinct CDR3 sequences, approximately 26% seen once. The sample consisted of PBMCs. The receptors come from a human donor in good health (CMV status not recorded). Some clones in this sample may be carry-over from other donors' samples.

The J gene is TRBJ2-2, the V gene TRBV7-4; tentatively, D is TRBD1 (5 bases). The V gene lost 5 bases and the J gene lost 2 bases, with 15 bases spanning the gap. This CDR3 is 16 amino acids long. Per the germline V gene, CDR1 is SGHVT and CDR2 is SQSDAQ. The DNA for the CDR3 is TGTGCCAGCAGCCAGGACGCAGGACAAAACACCGGGGAGCTGTTTTTT. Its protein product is CASSQDAGQNTGELFF.

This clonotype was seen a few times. The CDR3 DNA is TGTGCCAGCAGTCGGGCCGCGACGAATGGCTACACCTTC. It specifies CASSRAATNGYTF. This chain joins TRBV7-2 and TRBJ1-2; D is unresolved. From germline, CDR1 is SGHTA and CDR2 FQGNSA. The CDR3 has 13 residues. Trimming left V 6 bases short and J 6 bases short, with 14 bases between. The full variable domain, its missing parts supplied by reference TRBV7-2 and TRBJ1-2, is GAGVSQSPSNKVTEKGKDVELRCDPISGHTALYWYRQSLGQGLEFLIYFQGNSAPDKSGLPSDRFSAERTGGSVSTLTIQRTQQEDSAVYLCASSRAATNGYTFGSGTRLTVV.

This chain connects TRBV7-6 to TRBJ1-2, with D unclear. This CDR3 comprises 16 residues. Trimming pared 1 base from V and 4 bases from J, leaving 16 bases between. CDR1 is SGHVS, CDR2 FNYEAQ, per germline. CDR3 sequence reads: CASSLGGLNLLYGYTF. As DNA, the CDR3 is TGTGCCAGCAGCTTAGGTGGGCTAAACCTCCTCTATGGCTACACCTTC.

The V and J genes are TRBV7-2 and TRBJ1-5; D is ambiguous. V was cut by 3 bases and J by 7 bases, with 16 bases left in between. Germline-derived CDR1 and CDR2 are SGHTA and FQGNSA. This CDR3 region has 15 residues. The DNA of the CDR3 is TGTGCCAGCAGCTTGTCCTCTGGTGGCGACCAGCCCCAGCATTTT. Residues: CASSLSSGGDQPQHF.

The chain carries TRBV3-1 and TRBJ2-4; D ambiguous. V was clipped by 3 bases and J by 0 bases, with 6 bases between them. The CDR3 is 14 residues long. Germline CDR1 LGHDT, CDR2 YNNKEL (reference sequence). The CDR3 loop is CASSHTIAKNIQYF. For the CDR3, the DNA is TGTGCCAGCAGCCATACGATAGCCAAAAACATTCAGTACTTC.

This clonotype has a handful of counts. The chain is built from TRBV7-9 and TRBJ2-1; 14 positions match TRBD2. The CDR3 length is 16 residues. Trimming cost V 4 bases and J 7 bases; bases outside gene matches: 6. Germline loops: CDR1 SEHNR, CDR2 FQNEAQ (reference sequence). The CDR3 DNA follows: TGTGCCAGCAGCTACTTCGGGACTAGCGGGAGTAATGAGCAGTTCTTC. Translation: CASSYFGTSGSNEQFF.

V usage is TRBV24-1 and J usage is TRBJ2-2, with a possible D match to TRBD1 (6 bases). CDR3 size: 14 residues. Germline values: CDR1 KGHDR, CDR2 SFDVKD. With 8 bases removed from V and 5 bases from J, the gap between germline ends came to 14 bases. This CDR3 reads CATKTGTSTGELFF. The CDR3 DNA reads TGTGCCACCAAGACCGGGACATCTACCGGGGAGCTGTTTTTT.

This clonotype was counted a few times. CDR3 amino acids: CASSETGGKRNEQFF. The CDR3 nucleotides are TGTGCCAGCAGCGAAACAGGGGGGAAAAGGAATGAGCAGTTCTTC. The rearrangement joins TRBV13 to TRBJ2-1; 8 nucleotides agree with TRBD1. This CDR3 has 15 residues. The V gene's germline CDR1 is PRHDT and CDR2 FYEKMQ (reference sequence). V trimming: 5 bases; J trimming: 7 bases; junction bases outside the gene matches: 10.

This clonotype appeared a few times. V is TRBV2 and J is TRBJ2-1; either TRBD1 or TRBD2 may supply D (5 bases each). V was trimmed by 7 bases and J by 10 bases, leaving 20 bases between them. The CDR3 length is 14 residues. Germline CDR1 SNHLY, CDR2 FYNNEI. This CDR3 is CASNPREPGPEQFF. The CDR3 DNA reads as TGTGCCAGCAACCCCAGGGAGCCCGGCCCGGAGCAGTTCTTC.

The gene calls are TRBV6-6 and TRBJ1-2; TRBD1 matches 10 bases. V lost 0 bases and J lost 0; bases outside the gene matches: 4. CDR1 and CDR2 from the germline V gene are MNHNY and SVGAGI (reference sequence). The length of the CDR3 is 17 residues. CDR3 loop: CASSYSRTGGANYGYTF. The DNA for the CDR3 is TGTGCCAGCAGTTACTCCCGGACAGGGGGGGCTAACTATGGCTACACCTTC.

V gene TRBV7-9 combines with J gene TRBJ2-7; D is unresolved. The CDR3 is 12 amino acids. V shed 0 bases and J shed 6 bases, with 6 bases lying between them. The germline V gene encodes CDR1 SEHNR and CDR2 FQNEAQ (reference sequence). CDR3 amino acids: CASSLASTEQYF. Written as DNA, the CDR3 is TGTGCCAGCAGCTTAGCCTCAACCGAGCAGTACTTC. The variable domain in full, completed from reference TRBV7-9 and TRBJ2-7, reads DTGVSQNPRHKITKRGQNVTFRCDPISEHNRLYWYRQTLGQGPEFLTYFQNEAQLEKSRLLSDRFSAERPKGSFSTLEIQRTEQGDSAMYLCASSLASTEQYFGPGTRLTVT.

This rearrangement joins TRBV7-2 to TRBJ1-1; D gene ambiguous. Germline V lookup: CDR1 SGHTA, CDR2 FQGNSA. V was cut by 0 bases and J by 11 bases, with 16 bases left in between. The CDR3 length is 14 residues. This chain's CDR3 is CASSLARRFGAAFF. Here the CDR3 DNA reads TGTGCCAGCAGCTTAGCGCGCAGATTTGGTGCCGCTTTCTTT.

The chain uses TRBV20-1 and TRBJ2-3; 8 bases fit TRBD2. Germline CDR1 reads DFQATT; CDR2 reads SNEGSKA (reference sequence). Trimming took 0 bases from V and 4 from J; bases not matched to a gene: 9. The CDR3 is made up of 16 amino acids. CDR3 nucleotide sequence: TGCAGTGCTAGAGATGTGGGGCGGGAGGATGCAGATACGCAGTATTTT. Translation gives CSARDVGREDADTQYF.

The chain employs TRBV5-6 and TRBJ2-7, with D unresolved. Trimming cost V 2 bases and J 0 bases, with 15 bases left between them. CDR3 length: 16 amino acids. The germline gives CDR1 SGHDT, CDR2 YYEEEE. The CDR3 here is CASSFAWASFSYEQYF. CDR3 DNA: TGTGCCAGCAGCTTCGCTTGGGCCTCCTTCTCCTACGAGCAGTACTTC.

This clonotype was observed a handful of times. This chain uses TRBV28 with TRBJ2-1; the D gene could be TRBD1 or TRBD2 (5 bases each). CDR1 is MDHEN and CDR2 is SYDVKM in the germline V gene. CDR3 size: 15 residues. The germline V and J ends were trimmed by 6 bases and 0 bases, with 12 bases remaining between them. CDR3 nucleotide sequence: TGTGCCAGCAGACCTACAGGACTCTCCTACAATGAGCAGTTCTTC. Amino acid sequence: CASRPTGLSYNEQFF.

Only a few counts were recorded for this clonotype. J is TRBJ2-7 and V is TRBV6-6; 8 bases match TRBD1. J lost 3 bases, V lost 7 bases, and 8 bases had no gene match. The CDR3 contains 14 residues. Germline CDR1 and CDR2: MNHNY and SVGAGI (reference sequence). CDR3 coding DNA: TGTGCCAGCAAGTTCGGACAGGGCCTCTACGAGCAGTACTTC. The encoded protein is CASKFGQGLYEQYF.

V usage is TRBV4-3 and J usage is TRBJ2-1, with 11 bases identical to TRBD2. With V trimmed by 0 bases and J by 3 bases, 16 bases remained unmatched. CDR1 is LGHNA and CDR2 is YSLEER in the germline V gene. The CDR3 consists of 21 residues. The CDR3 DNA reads TGCGCCAGCAGCCAAGAGGCTCTCCCCCCGCAACTAGCGGGAGACTACAATGAGCAGTTCTTC. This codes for CASSQEALPPQLAGDYNEQFF.

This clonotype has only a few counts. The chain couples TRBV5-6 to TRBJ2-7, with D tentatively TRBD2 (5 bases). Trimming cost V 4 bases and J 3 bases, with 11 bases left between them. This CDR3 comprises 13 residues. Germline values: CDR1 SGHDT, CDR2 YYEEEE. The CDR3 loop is CASSTLEGYEQYV. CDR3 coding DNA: TGTGCCAGCAGCACGCTCGAGGGCTACGAGCAGTACGTC.

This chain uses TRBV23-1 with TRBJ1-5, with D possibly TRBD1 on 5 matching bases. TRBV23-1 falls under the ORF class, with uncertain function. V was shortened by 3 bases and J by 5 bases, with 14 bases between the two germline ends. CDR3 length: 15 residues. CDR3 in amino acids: CASSQSRGGDQPQHF. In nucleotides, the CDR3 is TGCGCCAGCAGTCAGTCCCGGGGCGGCGATCAGCCCCAGCATTTT.

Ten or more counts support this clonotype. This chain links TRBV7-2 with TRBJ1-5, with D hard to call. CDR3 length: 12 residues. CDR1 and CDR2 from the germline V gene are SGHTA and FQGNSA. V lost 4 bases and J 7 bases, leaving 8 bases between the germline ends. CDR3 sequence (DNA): TGTGCCAGCAGCTCCACCCGGCAGCCCCAGCATTTT. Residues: CASSSTRQPQHF.

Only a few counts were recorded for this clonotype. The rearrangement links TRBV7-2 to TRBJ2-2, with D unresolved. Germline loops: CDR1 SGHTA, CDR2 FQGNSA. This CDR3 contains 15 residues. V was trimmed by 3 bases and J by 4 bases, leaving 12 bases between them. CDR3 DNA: TGTGCCAGCAGCTTTGGCCCTTCGAGCACCGGGGAGCTGTTTTTT. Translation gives CASSFGPSSTGELFF. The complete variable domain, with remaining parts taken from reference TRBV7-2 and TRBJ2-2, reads GAGVSQSPSNKVTEKGKDVELRCDPISGHTALYWYRQSLGQGLEFLIYFQGNSAPDKSGLPSDRFSAERTGGSVSTLTIQRTQQEDSAVYLCASSFGPSSTGELFFGEGSRLTVL.

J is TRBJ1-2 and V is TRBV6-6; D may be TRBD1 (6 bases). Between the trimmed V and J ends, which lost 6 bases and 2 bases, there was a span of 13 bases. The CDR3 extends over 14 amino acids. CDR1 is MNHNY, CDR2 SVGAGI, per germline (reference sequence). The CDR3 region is CASSYRQENYGYTF. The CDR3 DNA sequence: TGTGCCAGCAGCTATAGACAGGAAAACTATGGCTACACCTTC.

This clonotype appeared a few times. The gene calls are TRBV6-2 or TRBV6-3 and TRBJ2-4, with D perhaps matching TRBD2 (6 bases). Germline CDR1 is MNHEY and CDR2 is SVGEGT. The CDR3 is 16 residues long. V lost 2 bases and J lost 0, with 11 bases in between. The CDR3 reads CASSYRAGLAKNIQYF. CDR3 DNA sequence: TGTGCCAGCAGTTACCGGGCGGGACTAGCCAAAAACATTCAGTACTTC.